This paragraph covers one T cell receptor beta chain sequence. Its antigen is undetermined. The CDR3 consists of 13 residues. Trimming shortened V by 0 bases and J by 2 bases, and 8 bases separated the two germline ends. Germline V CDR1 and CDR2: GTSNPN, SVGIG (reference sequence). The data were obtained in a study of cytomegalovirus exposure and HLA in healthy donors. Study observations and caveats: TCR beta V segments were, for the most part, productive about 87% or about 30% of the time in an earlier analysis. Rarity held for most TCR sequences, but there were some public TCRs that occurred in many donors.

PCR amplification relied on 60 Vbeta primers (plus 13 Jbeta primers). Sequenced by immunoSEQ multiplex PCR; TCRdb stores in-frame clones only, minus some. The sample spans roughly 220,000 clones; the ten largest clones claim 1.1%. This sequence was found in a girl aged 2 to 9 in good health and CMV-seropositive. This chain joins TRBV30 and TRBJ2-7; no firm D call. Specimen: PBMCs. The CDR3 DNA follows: TGTGCCTGGAGTGTTTGGCAGGCCTACGAGCAGTACTTC. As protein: CAWSVWQAYEQYF.